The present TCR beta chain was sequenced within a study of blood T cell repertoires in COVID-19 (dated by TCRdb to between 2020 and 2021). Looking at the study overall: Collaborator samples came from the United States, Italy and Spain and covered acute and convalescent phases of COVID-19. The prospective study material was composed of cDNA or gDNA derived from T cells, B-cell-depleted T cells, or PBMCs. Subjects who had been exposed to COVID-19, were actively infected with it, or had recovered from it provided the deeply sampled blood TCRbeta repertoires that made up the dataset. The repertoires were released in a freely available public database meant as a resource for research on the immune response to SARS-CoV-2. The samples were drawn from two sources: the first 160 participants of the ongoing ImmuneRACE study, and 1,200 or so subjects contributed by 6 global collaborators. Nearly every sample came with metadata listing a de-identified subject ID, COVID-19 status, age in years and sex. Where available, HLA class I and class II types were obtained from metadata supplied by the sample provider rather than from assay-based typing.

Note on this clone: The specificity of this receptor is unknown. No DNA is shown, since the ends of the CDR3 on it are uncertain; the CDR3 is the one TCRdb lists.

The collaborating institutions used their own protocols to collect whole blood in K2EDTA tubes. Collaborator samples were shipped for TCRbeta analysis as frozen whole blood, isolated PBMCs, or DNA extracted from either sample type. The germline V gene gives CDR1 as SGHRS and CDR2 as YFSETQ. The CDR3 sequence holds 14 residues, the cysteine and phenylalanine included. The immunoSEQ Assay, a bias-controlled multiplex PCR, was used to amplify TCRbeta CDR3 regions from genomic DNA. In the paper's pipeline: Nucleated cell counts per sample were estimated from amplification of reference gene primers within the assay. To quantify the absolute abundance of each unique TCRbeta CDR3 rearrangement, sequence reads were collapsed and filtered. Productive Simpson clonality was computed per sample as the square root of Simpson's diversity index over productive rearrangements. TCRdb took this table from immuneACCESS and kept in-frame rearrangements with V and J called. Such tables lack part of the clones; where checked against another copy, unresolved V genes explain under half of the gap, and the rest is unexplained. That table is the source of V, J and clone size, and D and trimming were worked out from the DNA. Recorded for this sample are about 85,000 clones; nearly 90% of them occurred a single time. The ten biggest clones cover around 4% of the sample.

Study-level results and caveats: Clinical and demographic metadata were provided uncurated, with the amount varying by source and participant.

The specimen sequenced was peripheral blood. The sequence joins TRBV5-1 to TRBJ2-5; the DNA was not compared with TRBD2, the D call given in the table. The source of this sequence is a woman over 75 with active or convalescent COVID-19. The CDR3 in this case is CASSSSTSQETQYF.